The clone carrying this TCR beta chain has a handful of counts. This sample is drawn from a study of blood T cell repertoires in COVID-19. Study details: The origin of the acute and convalescent COVID-19 samples was the United States, Italy and Spain. Sources were T cells, B-cell-depleted T cells, or PBMCs; the material itself was cDNA or gDNA.

The length of the CDR3 is 13 residues. Germline V gene sequence: CDR1 SEHNR, CDR2 FQNEAQ (reference sequence). V lost 7 bases, J lost 6 bases, and 14 bases lay in between. The authors' processing: Amplification of reference gene primers was used by the study to estimate nucleated cell counts. Measured with immunoSEQ multiplex PCR; TCRdb has only the in-frame clones, and not every one. V, J and clone size reflect that table, while D and trimming were determined from the DNA. The sample carries 50,000 to 65,000 clones, 85% to 90% recorded once. The TCR originated in a man in his fifties with active COVID-19. Sequenced sample: peripheral blood. The V call is TRBV7-9, the J call TRBJ2-3; D not certain. CDR3 coding DNA: TGTGCCAGCATCCCGGGTCTGAGGGATACGCAGTATTTT. Protein product: CASIPGLRDTQYF.